This TCR beta chain is drawn from a study of tumor-infiltrating lymphocytes in primary liver carcinoma. Across the whole study: The patients, men and women alike, were aged 30 to 69 years. Tumor stage was T1-T3 N0M0, and tumor size was about 4 to 10 cm across.

A constant-region primer served to make TCR beta cDNA from roughly 500 ng total RNA. Libraries of TCR beta came from three nested multiplex PCR rounds with slightly modified ARM-PCR. With TRBV1-TRBV30 forward primers and a C-beta reverse primer, the first two PCR rounds were run for approximately 10 cycles each. TCRdb ran MiXCR on the multiplex PCR reads and lists one entry per CDR3 protein. The sample lists around 71,000 distinct CDR3 sequences, roughly two thirds occurring once. Unsorted bulk tissue, roughly 20-32 mg of it, served as the source for co-extraction of RNA and DNA. The study enrolled treatment-naive patients with chronic HBV infection. Comments on this clonotype: An end of the junction does not agree with germline; a read error may underlie this.

Per germline, CDR1 SGHAT and CDR2 FQNNGV. The CDR3 covers 15 residues. The specimen was liver tumor tissue from sampling region 4. Described subset: tumor region T4, right-lateral pole. The clonotype was recovered from a woman aged 55-70 years with primary liver carcinoma and hepatitis B virus infection. The V gene is TRBV11-2, the J gene TRBJ2-1, with 8 bases matching TRBD1. The CDR3 region has the DNA TGTGCCGGCAGTTTTGACAGGGGAAAGGGCAATGAGCAGTCCTTC. Protein product: CAGSFDRGKGNEQSF. Together with reference TRBV11-2 and TRBJ2-1, the CDR3 gives the full variable domain: EAGVAQSPRYKIIEKRQSVAFWCNPISGHATLYWYQQILGQGPKLLIQFQNNGVVDDSQLPKDRFSAERLKGVDSTLKIQPAKLEDSAVYLCAGSFDRGKGNEQSFGPGTRLTVL.